This is a list of T cell receptor beta chains from one sample in a study of shared clonotypes between healthy human individuals. The data were produced by immunoSEQ multiplex PCR, yet TCRdb's version contains in-frame clones alone and is incomplete. Altogether hundreds of thousands of clones are present, 90% to 96% being singletons, with the ten largest covering 0.06%. What was sequenced was naive CD4+ T cells sorted from blood. These receptors came from a woman in her thirties in good health. The CDR3 runs from the conserved cysteine through the conserved F or W. Fields, in order: CDR3 protein, CDR3 DNA, V gene, clone size, J gene, D gene. A D gene is named only where the DNA matches it firmly. Some rows mark clone size as missing; the rest say once, few, many or name a class of expanded clone.

cdr3_aa: CASSTSGISYEQYF; cdr3_nt: TGTGCCAGCAGCACTAGCGGGATCTCCTACGAGCAGTACTTC; v_call: TRBV6-5; clone_size: NA; j_call: TRBJ2-7; d_call: TRBD2
cdr3_aa: CAWSQGMGDYGYTF; cdr3_nt: TGTGCCTGGAGCCAAGGAATGGGGGACTATGGCTACACCTTC; v_call: TRBV30; clone_size: NA; j_call: TRBJ1-2; d_call: NA
cdr3_aa: CASRMDRGSYNEQFF; cdr3_nt: TGTGCCAGTAGGATGGACAGGGGCTCCTACAATGAGCAGTTCTTC; v_call: TRBV19; clone_size: NA; j_call: TRBJ2-1; d_call: TRBD1
cdr3_aa: CASSQELYWDRSSPEQYF; cdr3_nt: TGCGCCAGCAGCCAAGAGCTATACTGGGACAGGAGCTCCCCCGAGCAGTACTTC; v_call: TRBV4-1; clone_size: NA; j_call: TRBJ2-7; d_call: TRBD1
cdr3_aa: CASKGQGDTEAFF; cdr3_nt: TGTGCCAGCAAGGGACAGGGAGACACTGAAGCTTTCTTT; v_call: TRBV6-1; clone_size: NA; j_call: TRBJ1-1; d_call: TRBD1
cdr3_aa: CASSSPRGLASSYEQYF; cdr3_nt: TGTGCCAGCAGTTCACCCCGGGGTCTGGCGAGCTCCTACGAGCAGTACTTC; v_call: TRBV28; clone_size: NA; j_call: TRBJ2-7; d_call: NA
cdr3_aa: CASSGGGGYGYTF; cdr3_nt: TGCGCCAGCAGTGGAGGTGGGGGATATGGCTACACCTTC; v_call: TRBV10-1; clone_size: NA; j_call: TRBJ1-2; d_call: NA
cdr3_aa: CASSLGPGSRGRDNEQFF; cdr3_nt: TGTGCCAGCAGCTTAGGCCCTGGGTCGCGCGGGAGGGACAATGAGCAGTTCTTC; v_call: TRBV7-2; clone_size: NA; j_call: TRBJ2-1; d_call: TRBD2
cdr3_aa: CARPTGRSYEQYF; cdr3_nt: TGTGCCAGGCCCACAGGGCGATCCTACGAGCAGTACTTC; v_call: TRBV25-1; clone_size: once; j_call: TRBJ2-7; d_call: NA
cdr3_aa: CASSEAGTTNTGELFF; cdr3_nt: TGTGCCAGCAGTGAAGCGGGCACTACGAACACCGGGGAGCTGTTTTTT; v_call: TRBV6-1; clone_size: once; j_call: TRBJ2-2; d_call: NA
cdr3_aa: CASQGQGATEAFF; cdr3_nt: TGTGCCAGCCAGGGACAGGGGGCAACTGAAGCTTTCTTT; v_call: TRBV11-2; clone_size: NA; j_call: TRBJ1-1; d_call: TRBD1
cdr3_aa: CASSPIVRDLSTAYEQYF; cdr3_nt: TGTGCCAGCTCACCAATCGTAAGGGACCTCTCAACAGCCTACGAGCAGTACTTC; v_call: TRBV18; clone_size: NA; j_call: TRBJ2-7; d_call: NA
cdr3_aa: CASSLSGLNTEAFF; cdr3_nt: TGTGCCAGTAGTCTTTCGGGACTGAACACTGAAGCTTTCTTT; v_call: TRBV19; clone_size: NA; j_call: TRBJ1-1; d_call: NA
cdr3_aa: CASSQGGSNEQYF; cdr3_nt: TGTGCCAGCTCCCAAGGGGGATCAAACGAGCAGTACTTC; v_call: TRBV18; clone_size: once; j_call: TRBJ2-7; d_call: NA
cdr3_aa: CASSYATSGRRNEQFF; cdr3_nt: TGCGCCAGCAGTTACGCTACTAGCGGGAGAAGGAATGAGCAGTTCTTC; v_call: TRBV10-2; clone_size: NA; j_call: TRBJ2-1; d_call: TRBD2
cdr3_aa: CASSGGRPYTGELFF; cdr3_nt: TGCGCCAGCAGCGGAGGACGGCCCTACACCGGGGAGCTGTTTTTT; v_call: TRBV5-1; clone_size: NA; j_call: TRBJ2-2; d_call: NA
cdr3_aa: CASSLLQGVGDSGELFF; cdr3_nt: TGTGCCAGCAGTTTATTGCAGGGGGTAGGGGATTCCGGGGAGCTGTTTTTT; v_call: TRBV27; clone_size: NA; j_call: TRBJ2-2; d_call: TRBD1
cdr3_aa: CSVRGGSGTQYF; cdr3_nt: TGCAGCGTTCGTGGGGGGAGCGGGACCCAGTACTTC; v_call: TRBV29-1; clone_size: NA; j_call: TRBJ2-5; d_call: NA
cdr3_aa: CASHIAGYNEQFF; cdr3_nt: TGTGCCAGCCATATAGCGGGGTACAATGAGCAGTTCTTC; v_call: TRBV6-1; clone_size: NA; j_call: TRBJ2-1; d_call: TRBD2
cdr3_aa: CASSLALVSEQFF; cdr3_nt: TGCGCCAGCAGCTTGGCATTGGTCAGTGAGCAGTTCTTC; v_call: TRBV5-1; clone_size: NA; j_call: TRBJ2-1; d_call: NA
cdr3_aa: CSAPDGYGYTF; cdr3_nt: TGCAGTGCTCCGGACGGCTATGGCTACACCTTC; v_call: TRBV20-1; clone_size: NA; j_call: TRBJ1-2; d_call: NA
cdr3_aa: CASSLRTAGYEQYF; cdr3_nt: TGCGCCAGCAGCTTAAGGACAGCCGGCTACGAGCAGTACTTC; v_call: TRBV5-1; clone_size: NA; j_call: TRBJ2-7; d_call: NA
cdr3_aa: CASSETLGRDVGEQYF; cdr3_nt: TGTGCCAGCAGTGAAACACTCGGCAGGGACGTGGGGGAGCAGTACTTC; v_call: TRBV6-1; clone_size: NA; j_call: TRBJ2-7; d_call: NA
cdr3_aa: CASSLSFQGHSPLHF; cdr3_nt: TGTGCCAGCAGTTTATCGTTCCAGGGCCATTCACCCCTCCACTTT; v_call: TRBV27; clone_size: NA; j_call: TRBJ1-6; d_call: NA
cdr3_aa: CAISLQGGDTEAFF; cdr3_nt: TGTGCCATCAGTCTACAGGGGGGGGACACTGAAGCTTTCTTT; v_call: TRBV10-3; clone_size: NA; j_call: TRBJ1-1; d_call: TRBD1
cdr3_aa: CATRQGRANEKLFF; cdr3_nt: TGTGCCACCCGGCAGGGACGGGCTAATGAAAAACTGTTTTTT; v_call: TRBV2; clone_size: NA; j_call: TRBJ1-4; d_call: NA
cdr3_aa: CASSLTSGGTYEQYF; cdr3_nt: TGTGCCAGCAGTTTGACTAGCGGGGGAACCTACGAGCAGTACTTC; v_call: TRBV28; clone_size: NA; j_call: TRBJ2-7; d_call: TRBD2
cdr3_aa: CASSLGEGNTIYF; cdr3_nt: TGTGCCAGCAGCCTTGGGGAAGGAAACACCATATATTTT; v_call: TRBV5-6; clone_size: once; j_call: TRBJ1-3; d_call: NA
cdr3_aa: CASSLGVPSNQPQHF; cdr3_nt: TGTGCCAGCAGTTTAGGGGTTCCAAGCAATCAGCCCCAGCATTTT; v_call: TRBV28; clone_size: NA; j_call: TRBJ1-5; d_call: NA
cdr3_aa: CASGSLSGGYEQYF; cdr3_nt: TGCGCCAGCGGGTCTCTGAGCGGGGGCTACGAGCAGTACTTC; v_call: TRBV5-1; clone_size: NA; j_call: TRBJ2-7; d_call: TRBD2
cdr3_aa: CASSATDTQYF; cdr3_nt: TGTGCCAGCAGTGCCACAGATACGCAGTATTTT; v_call: TRBV2; clone_size: NA; j_call: TRBJ2-3; d_call: NA
cdr3_aa: CASSLRRVGYEQYF; cdr3_nt: TGTGCCAGCAGCTTACGGCGGGTGGGCTACGAGCAGTACTTC; v_call: TRBV7-8; clone_size: NA; j_call: TRBJ2-7; d_call: NA
cdr3_aa: CATSRDWGEETQYF; cdr3_nt: TGTGCCACCAGCAGAGATTGGGGGGAAGAGACCCAGTACTTC; v_call: TRBV15; clone_size: few; j_call: TRBJ2-5; d_call: NA